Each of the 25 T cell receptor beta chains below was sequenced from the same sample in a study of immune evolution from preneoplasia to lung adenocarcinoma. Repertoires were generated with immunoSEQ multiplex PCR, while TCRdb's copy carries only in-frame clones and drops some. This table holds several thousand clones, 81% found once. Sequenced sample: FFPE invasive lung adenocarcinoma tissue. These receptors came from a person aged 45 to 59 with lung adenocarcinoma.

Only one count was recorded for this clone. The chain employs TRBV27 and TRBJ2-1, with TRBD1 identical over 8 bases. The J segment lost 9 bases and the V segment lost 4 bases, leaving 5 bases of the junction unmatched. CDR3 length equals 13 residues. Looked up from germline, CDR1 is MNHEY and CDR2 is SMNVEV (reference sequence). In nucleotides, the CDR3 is TGTGCCAGCAGTTACGTGACAGGGGTTGAGCAGTTCTTC. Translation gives CASSYVTGVEQFF.

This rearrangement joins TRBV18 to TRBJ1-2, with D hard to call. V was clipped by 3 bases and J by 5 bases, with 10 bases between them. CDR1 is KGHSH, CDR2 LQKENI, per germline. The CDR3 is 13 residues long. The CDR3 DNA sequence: TGTGCCAGCTCACCCTCTGGAAGGTATGGCTACACCTTC. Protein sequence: CASSPSGRYGYTF.

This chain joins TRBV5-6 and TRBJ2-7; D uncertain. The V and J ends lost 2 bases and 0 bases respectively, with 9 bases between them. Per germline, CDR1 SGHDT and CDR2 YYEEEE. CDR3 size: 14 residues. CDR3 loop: CASSFGISSYEQYF. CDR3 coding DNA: TGTGCCAGCAGCTTTGGGATTAGCTCCTACGAGCAGTACTTC.

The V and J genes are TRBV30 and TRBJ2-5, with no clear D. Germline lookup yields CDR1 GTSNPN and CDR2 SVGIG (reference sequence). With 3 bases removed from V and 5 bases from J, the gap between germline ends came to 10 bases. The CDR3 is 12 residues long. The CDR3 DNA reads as TGTGCCTGGAGATTGGGGTATGAGACCCAGTACTTC. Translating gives CAWRLGYETQYF.

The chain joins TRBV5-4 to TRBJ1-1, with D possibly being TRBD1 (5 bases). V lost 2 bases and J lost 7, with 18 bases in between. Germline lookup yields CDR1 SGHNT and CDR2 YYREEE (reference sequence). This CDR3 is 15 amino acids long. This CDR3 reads CASSFGLTESREAFF. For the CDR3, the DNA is TGTGCCAGCAGCTTTGGGTTGACAGAGTCTCGTGAAGCTTTCTTT.

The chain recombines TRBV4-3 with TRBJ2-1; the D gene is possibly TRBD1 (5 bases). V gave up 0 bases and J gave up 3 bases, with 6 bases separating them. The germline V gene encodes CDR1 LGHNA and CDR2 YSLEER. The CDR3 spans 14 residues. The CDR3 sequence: CASSQEGLYNEQFF. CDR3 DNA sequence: TGCGCCAGCAGCCAAGAGGGGCTCTACAATGAGCAGTTCTTC.

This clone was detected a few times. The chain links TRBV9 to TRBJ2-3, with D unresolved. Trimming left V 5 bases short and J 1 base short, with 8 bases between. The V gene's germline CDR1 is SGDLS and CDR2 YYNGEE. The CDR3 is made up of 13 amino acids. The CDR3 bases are TGTGCCAGCAGAGGAGAGGGCACAGATACGCAGTATTTT. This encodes CASRGEGTDTQYF.

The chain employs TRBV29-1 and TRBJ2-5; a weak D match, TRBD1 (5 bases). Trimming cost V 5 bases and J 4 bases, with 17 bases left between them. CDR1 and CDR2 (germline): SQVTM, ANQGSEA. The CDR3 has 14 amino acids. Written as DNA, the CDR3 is TGCAGCGTTTTTCCGGACATTTTCGGAGAGACCCAGTACTTC. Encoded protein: CSVFPDIFGETQYF. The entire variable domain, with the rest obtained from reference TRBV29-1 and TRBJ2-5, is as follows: SAVISQKPSRDICQRGTSLTIQCQVDSQVTMMFWYRQQPGQSLTLIATANQGSEATYESGFVIDKFPISRPNLTFSTLTVSNMSPEDSSIYLCSVFPDIFGETQYFGPGTRLLVL.

The CDR3 nucleotides are TGTGCCAGCAGTTTTTTCGGTTCTGGGGCCAACGTCCTGACTTTC. Its translation: CASSFFGSGANVLTF. The rearrangement uses TRBV25-1 and TRBJ2-6; D remains ambiguous. V was pared by 5 bases and J by 1 base, with 9 bases between. The CDR3 is 15 residues long. Germline V gene sequence: CDR1 MGHDK, CDR2 SYGVNS.

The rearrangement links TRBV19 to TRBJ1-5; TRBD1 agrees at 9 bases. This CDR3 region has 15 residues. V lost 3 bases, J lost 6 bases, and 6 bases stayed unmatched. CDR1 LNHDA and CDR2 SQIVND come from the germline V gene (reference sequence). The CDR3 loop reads CASSMEDRGGQPQHF. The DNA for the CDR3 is TGTGCCAGTAGTATGGAGGACAGGGGAGGTCAGCCCCAGCATTTT.

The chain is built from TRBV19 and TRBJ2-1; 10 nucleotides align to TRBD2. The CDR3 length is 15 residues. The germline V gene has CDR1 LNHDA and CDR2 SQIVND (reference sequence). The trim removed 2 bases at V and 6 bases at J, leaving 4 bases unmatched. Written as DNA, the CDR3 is TGTGCCAGTAGTATAAGGGCTAGCGGGGGCAATGAGCAGTTCTTC. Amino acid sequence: CASSIRASGGNEQFF.

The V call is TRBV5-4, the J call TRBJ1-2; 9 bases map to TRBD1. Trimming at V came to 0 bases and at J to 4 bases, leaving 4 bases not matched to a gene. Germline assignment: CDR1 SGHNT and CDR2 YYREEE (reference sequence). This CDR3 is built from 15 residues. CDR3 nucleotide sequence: TGTGCCAGCAGCTTGGAGACAGGGGGTCCCTATGGCTACACCTTC. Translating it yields CASSLETGGPYGYTF.

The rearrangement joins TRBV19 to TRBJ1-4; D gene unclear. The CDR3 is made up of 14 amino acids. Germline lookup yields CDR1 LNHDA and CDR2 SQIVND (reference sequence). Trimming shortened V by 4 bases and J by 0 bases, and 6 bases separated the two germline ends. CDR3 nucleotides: TGTGCCAGTAGTAAAGCAGCAACTAATGAAAAACTGTTTTTT. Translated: CASSKAATNEKLFF.

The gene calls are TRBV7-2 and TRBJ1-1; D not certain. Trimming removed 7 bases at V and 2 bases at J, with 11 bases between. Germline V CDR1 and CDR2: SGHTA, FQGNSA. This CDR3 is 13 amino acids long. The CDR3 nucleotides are TGTGCCAGCACCCGATCCACAAACACTGAAGCTTTCTTT. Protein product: CASTRSTNTEAFF.

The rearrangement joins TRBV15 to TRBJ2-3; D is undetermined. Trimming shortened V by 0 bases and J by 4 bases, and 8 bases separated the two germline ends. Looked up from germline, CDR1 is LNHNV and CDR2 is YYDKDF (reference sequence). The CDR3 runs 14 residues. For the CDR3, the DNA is TGTGCCACCAGCAGAGATTTGGCCGCAGATACGCAGTATTTT. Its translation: CATSRDLAADTQYF.

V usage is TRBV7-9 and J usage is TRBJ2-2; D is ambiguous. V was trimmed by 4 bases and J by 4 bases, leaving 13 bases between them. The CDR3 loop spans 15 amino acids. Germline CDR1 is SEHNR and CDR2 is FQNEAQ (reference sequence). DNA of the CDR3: TGTGCCAGCAGCTCGTTGGTAGGCGCCACCGGGGAGCTGTTTTTT. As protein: CASSSLVGATGELFF.

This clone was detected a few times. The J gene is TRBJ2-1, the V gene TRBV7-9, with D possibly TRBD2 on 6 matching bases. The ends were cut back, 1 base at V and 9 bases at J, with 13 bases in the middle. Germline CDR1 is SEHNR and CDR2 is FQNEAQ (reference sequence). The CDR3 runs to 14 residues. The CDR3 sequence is CASSLDGRLREQFF. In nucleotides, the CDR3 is TGTGCCAGCAGCTTAGACGGGAGACTCCGTGAGCAGTTCTTC. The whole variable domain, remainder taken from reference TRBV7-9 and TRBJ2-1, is DTGVSQNPRHKITKRGQNVTFRCDPISEHNRLYWYRQTLGQGPEFLTYFQNEAQLEKSRLLSDRFSAERPKGSFSTLEIQRTEQGDSAMYLCASSLDGRLREQFFGPGTRLTVL.

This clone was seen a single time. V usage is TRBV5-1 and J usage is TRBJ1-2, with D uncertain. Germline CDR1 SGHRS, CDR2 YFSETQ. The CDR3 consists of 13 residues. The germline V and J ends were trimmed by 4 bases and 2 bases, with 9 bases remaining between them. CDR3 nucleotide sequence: TGCGCCAGCAGCCCCGACAAGAACTATGGCTACACCTTC. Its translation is CASSPDKNYGYTF.

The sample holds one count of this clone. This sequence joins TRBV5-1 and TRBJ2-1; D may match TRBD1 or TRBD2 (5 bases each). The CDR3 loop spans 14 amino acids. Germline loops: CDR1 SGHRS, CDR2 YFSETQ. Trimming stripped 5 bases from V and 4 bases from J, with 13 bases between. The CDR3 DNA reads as TGCGCCAGCAGGGTGGGGGAGACGTACAATGAGCAGTTCTTC. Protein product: CASRVGETYNEQFF. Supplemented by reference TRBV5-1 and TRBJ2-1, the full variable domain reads KAGVTQTPRYLIKTRGQQVTLSCSPISGHRSVSWYQQTPGQGLQFLFEYFSETQRNKGNFPGRFSGRQFSNSRSEMNVSTLELGDSALYLCASRVGETYNEQFFGPGTRLTVL.

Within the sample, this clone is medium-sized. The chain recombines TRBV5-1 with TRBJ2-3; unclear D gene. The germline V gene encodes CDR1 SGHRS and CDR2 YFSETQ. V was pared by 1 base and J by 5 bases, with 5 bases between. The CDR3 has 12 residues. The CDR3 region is CASSLRGDTQYF. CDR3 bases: TGCGCCAGCAGCTTGCGTGGAGATACGCAGTATTTT.

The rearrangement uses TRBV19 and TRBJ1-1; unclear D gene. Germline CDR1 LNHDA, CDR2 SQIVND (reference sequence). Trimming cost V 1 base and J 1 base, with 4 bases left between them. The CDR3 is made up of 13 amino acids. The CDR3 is CASSIGKNTEAFF. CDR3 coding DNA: TGTGCCAGTAGTATAGGGAAGAACACTGAAGCTTTCTTT.

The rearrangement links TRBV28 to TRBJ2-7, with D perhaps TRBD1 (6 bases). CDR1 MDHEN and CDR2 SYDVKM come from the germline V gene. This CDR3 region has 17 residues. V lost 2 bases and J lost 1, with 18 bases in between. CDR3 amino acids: CASSLKRWGRGSYEQYF. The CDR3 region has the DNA TGTGCCAGCAGTTTAAAACGGTGGGGCAGGGGTTCCTACGAGCAGTACTTC. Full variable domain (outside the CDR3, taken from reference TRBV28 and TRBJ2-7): DVKVTQSSRYLVKRTGEKVFLECVQDMDHENMFWYRQDPGLGLRLIYFSYDVKMKEKGDIPEGYSVSREKKERFSLILESASTNQTSMYLCASSLKRWGRGSYEQYFGPGTRLTVT.

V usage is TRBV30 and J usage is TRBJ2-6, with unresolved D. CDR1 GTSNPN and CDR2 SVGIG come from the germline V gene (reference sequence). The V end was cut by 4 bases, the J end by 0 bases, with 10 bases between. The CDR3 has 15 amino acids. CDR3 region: CAWTAGDSGANVLTF. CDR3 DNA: TGTGCCTGGACAGCCGGCGACTCTGGGGCCAACGTCCTGACTTTC.

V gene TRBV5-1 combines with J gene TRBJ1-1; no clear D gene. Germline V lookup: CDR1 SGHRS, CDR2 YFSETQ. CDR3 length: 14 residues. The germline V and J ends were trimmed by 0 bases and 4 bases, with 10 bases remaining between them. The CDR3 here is CASSLGPQATEAFF. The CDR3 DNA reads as TGCGCCAGCAGCTTGGGGCCCCAGGCCACTGAAGCTTTCTTT.

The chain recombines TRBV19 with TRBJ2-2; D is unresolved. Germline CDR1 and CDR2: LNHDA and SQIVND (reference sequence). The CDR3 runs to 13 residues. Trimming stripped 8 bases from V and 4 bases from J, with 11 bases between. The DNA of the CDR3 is TGTGCCAGTCGTGGGGTTCGCACCGGGGAGCTGTTTTTT. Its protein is CASRGVRTGELFF.